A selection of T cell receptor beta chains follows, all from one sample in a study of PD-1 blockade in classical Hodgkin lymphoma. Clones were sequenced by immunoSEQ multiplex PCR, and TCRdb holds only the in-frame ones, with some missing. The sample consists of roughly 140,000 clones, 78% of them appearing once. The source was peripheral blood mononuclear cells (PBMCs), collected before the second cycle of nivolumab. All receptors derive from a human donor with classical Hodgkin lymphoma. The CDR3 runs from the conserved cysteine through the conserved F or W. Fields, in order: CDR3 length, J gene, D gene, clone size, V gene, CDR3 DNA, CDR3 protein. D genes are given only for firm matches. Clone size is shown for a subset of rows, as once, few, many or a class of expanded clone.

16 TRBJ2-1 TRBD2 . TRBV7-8 TGTGCCAGCAGCTTACTAGCGGGGGACAACTACAATGAGCAGTTCTTC CASSLLAGDNYNEQFF
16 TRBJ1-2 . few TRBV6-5 TGTGCCAGCAGTTACTCGGTGGGGGGAGGGGGTTTCGGCTACACCTTC CASSYSVGGGGFGYTF
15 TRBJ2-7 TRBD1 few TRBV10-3 TGTGCCATCAGCTGGACAGGGCGCTCCATTTACGAGCAGTACTTC CAISWTGRSIYEQYF
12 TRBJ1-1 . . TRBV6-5 TGTGCCAGCGGGGGGCTGAACACTGAAGCTTTCTTT CASGGLNTEAFF
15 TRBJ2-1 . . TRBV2 TGTGCCAGCAGTGAAAGCCTCAGCTCCTACAATGAGCAGTTCTTC CASSESLSSYNEQFF
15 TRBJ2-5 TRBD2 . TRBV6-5 TGTGCCAGCAGTTACATAGGGCTAGCGGTGGGGACCCAGTACTTC CASSYIGLAVGTQYF
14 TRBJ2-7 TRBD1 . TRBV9 TGTGCCAGCAGCCCCCGGACAGGGACCTACGAGCAGTACTTC CASSPRTGTYEQYF
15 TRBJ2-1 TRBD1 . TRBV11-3 TGTGCCAGCAGCGTGACCGGGACAGGGTACAATGAGCAGTTCTTC CASSVTGTGYNEQFF
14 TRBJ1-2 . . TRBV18 TGTGCCAGCTCACCTGGACGGCAAAACTATGGCTACACCTTC CASSPGRQNYGYTF
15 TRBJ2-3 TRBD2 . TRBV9 TGTGCCAGCAGCGCGACTAGCGGAAACACAGATACGCAGTATTTT CASSATSGNTDTQYF
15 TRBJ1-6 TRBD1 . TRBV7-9 TGTGCCAGCAGCTCAATGGGGACAGGGGATTCACCCCTCCACTTT CASSSMGTGDSPLHF
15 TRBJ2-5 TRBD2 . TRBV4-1 TGCGCCAGCAGCCAAGATAGACTAGCGGTGGACACCCAGTACTTC CASSQDRLAVDTQYF
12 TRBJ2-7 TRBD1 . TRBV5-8 TGTGCCAGCAGGGGACAGGGGTACGAGCAGTACTTC CASRGQGYEQYF
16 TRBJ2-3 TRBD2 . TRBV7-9 TGTGCCAGCAGCTTAGTCCCGGGGGGGCCTACAGATACGCAGTATTTT CASSLVPGGPTDTQYF
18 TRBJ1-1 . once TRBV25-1 TGTGCCAGCAGTGAATGGGGCCAGGCCAGCACCTTGAACACTGAAGCTTTCTTT CASSEWGQASTLNTEAFF
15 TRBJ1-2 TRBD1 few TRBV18 TGTGCCAGCTCGCGTACCGGACAGGGAAGGGATGGCTACACCTTC CASSRTGQGRDGYTF
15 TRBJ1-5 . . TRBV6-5 TGTGCCAGCAGTTACGGTGGGACGGGAGGTCAGCCCCAGCATTTT CASSYGGTGGQPQHF